Each of the 3 T cell receptor beta chains below was sequenced from the same sample in a study of T cell responses to AZD1222 COVID-19 vaccine. The repertoire was sequenced with immunoSEQ multiplex PCR; TCRdb's copy has only in-frame clones and lacks some. Of about 150,000 clones detected, around 92% appear once; the ten largest clones hold 1.1% to 1.5%. The material sequenced was peripheral blood, taken on day 0 of AZD1222 vaccination. The source is an adult in good health.

The chain joins TRBV11-2 to TRBJ1-2; 10 bases align to TRBD1. The germline gives CDR1 SGHAT, CDR2 FQNNGV. Germline trimming cut 3 bases from V and 5 bases from J; bases unmatched to any gene: 12. The CDR3 loop spans 17 amino acids. The CDR3 sequence is CASSFPETGTGVYGYTF. DNA of the CDR3: TGTGCCAGCAGCTTCCCCGAGACCGGGACAGGGGTTTATGGCTACACCTTC.

The rearrangement links TRBV9 to TRBJ1-2, with a weak D call TRBD1 (5 bases). V was clipped by 4 bases and J by 3 bases, with 13 bases between them. Germline-derived CDR1 and CDR2 are SGDLS and YYNGEE. This CDR3 spans 14 amino acids. The CDR3 sequence: CASSPSQGDYGYTF. CDR3 DNA: TGTGCCAGCAGCCCCAGTCAAGGGGACTATGGCTACACCTTC.

The chain employs TRBV7-2 and TRBJ2-1, with D possibly matching TRBD2 (6 bases). This CDR3 comprises 15 residues. Deletions cut 4 bases from V and 8 bases from J, with 18 bases between. The germline V gene has CDR1 SGHTA and CDR2 FQGNSA. The CDR3 loop is CASSSPQEGSHEQFF. The CDR3 bases are TGTGCCAGCAGCTCGCCCCAGGAGGGGTCCCATGAGCAGTTCTTC.